These 8 T cell receptor beta chains share one sample of origin, sequenced in a study of chemoradiotherapy in HPV16-positive cancers. The protocol was immunoSEQ multiplex PCR, while the TCRdb copy is restricted to in-frame clones and leaves out a portion. This sample has 15,000 to 20,000 clones, with 90% found just once. Sequenced here: blood, sampled from a patient who underwent chemoradiotherapy. These receptor sequences come from a human donor with HPV-associated anogenital cancer.

The chain is built from TRBV5-6 and TRBJ1-2; 8 nucleotides align to TRBD1. Trimming at V came to 4 bases and at J to 5 bases, leaving 7 bases not matched to a gene. The CDR3 covers 14 residues. CDR1 and CDR2 from the germline V gene are SGHDT and YYEEEE. Here the CDR3 DNA reads TGTGCCAGCAGCCTGGACAGGGTTGAGTATGGCTACACCTTC. Protein: CASSLDRVEYGYTF.

This clone has more than one count but fewer than ten. The chain combines TRBV7-9 with TRBJ1-6, with a weak D call TRBD1 (5 bases). The germline V gene encodes CDR1 SEHNR and CDR2 FQNEAQ (reference sequence). The V gene lost 4 bases and the J gene lost 7 bases, with 20 bases spanning the gap. The CDR3 runs 17 residues. CDR3 amino acids: CASSSHDWTGGNSPLHF. DNA for the CDR3: TGTGCCAGCAGCTCCCATGATTGGACGGGGGGAAATTCACCCCTCCACTTT.

The V call is TRBV7-9, the J call TRBJ2-3, with D hard to call. The CDR3 extends over 12 amino acids. Per the germline V gene, CDR1 is SEHNR and CDR2 is FQNEAQ (reference sequence). V shed 2 bases and J shed 6 bases, with 6 bases lying between them. DNA for the CDR3: TGTGCCAGCAGCTTAACCCCCGATACGCAGTATTTT. This sequence encodes CASSLTPDTQYF. The variable domain in full, completed from reference TRBV7-9 and TRBJ2-3, reads DTGVSQNPRHKITKRGQNVTFRCDPISEHNRLYWYRQTLGQGPEFLTYFQNEAQLEKSRLLSDRFSAERPKGSFSTLEIQRTEQGDSAMYLCASSLTPDTQYFGPGTRLTVL.

The chain uses TRBV30 and TRBJ2-7, with 7 bases fitting TRBD1. Trimming cost V 2 bases and J 4 bases; bases outside gene matches: 5. CDR3 length: 13 residues. CDR1 is GTSNPN and CDR2 is SVGIG in the germline V gene (reference sequence). CDR3 sequence (DNA): TGTGCCTGGAGTACCGGACAGGTATACGAGCAGTACTTC. Amino acid sequence: CAWSTGQVYEQYF.

V is TRBV19 and J is TRBJ1-2; TRBD1 might be the D (5 bases). The CDR3 has 10 residues. Trimming took 11 bases from V and 12 from J, leaving 16 bases between them. CDR1 and CDR2 (germline): LNHDA, SQIVND (reference sequence). The CDR3 DNA follows: TGTGCCGGGGGAGCCACAGAGCACACCTTC. It codes for CAGGATEHTF.

This clone appeared a few times. The chain joins TRBV2 to TRBJ1-2, with 8 bases fitting TRBD1. The CDR3 runs to 12 residues. The V gene's germline CDR1 is SNHLY and CDR2 FYNNEI. Unmatched junction bases numbered 6, after V lost 7 bases and J lost 8 bases. DNA for the CDR3: TGTGCCAGCAACGACAGGGGAGGGGGCTACACCTTC. Translating it yields CASNDRGGGYTF.

The gene calls are TRBV13 and TRBJ2-7, with D perhaps TRBD2 (5 bases). The CDR3 length is 13 residues. The V and J ends lost 4 bases and 3 bases respectively, with 10 bases between them. Germline CDR1 reads PRHDT; CDR2 reads FYEKMQ (reference sequence). As DNA, the CDR3 is TGTGCCAGCAGCTCAGACGGAGGCTACGAGCAGTACTTC. It translates to CASSSDGGYEQYF.

This clone appeared a few times. This chain uses TRBV5-6 with TRBJ2-5; 9 nucleotides match TRBD2. The J call may be wrong; the DNA end is better matched by TRBJ2-7. Germline assignment: CDR1 SGHDT and CDR2 YYEEEE. The CDR3 consists of 14 residues. The CDR3 DNA is TGTGCCAGCAGCTTGGTAGCGGGGGCCCACGAGCAGTACTTC. Translation gives CASSLVAGAHEQYF.